Below, one TCR beta chain is given with its context. Its specific antigen is unknown. Per-nucleotide qualities are absent, and no much larger clonotype sits a single base away. The data stem from a study of OX40 agonist ivuxolimab in advanced cancers. About the full investigation: Ivuxolimab was a fully human IgG2 agonistic monoclonal antibody targeting the costimulatory receptor OX40 (CD134). Partial responses occurred in three dose-escalation patients: two with cutaneous melanoma and one with hepatocellular carcinoma. Of the roughly 53 patients in dose escalation, about 19 had hepatocellular carcinoma, some 15 had melanoma, 9 had renal cell carcinoma and 9 had head and neck cancer. Prior anti-PD-1, anti-PD-L1 or anti-CTLA-4 therapy was permitted, and about two fifths of dose-escalation patients had received checkpoint inhibitors. The purpose of peripheral TCRbeta sequencing was to test whether ivuxolimab changed TCR sequence diversity and led to clonal T-cell expansion. Intravenous ivuxolimab was administered to patients every 2 weeks at six dose levels: 0.01, 0.1, 0.3, 1.5, 3 and 10 mg/kg. The paper reports the monotherapy dose-escalation portion (N of about 47 patients) of the phase I ivuxolimab trial. A male proportion of approximately 83% and a mean age of around 60 years, ranging from 23 to 79, were recorded for the dose-escalation cohort. General findings and caveats noted by the study authors: The antigen specificity of the peripheral T cells that underwent clonal expansion was not determined. Low levels of normalized T-cell clonal expansion were also seen in some patients who did not respond. At doses of 0.1 to 3.0 mg/kg, clonal expansion of both CD4+ and CD8+ T cells in blood was seen between baseline and week 6. After ivuxolimab, CD8+ T cells had more expanded clones than CD4+ T cells on average. Partial responders in the 0.1-3.0 mg/kg groups had among the lowest normalized peripheral clonal expansion, especially among CD8+ T cells.

Patients with a history of autoimmune disease or receiving systemic immunosuppression were excluded from the trial. Peripheral blood for TCR sequencing was drawn from every dose cohort at baseline, at cycle 4 day 1 and at cycle 7 day 1. Samples came from an open-label, multicenter, first-in-human phase I dose-escalation trial of ivuxolimab. Adults with locally advanced or metastatic melanoma, renal cell, hepatocellular, or head and neck squamous cell carcinoma were enrolled in the trial. Before TCR sequencing, CD4+ T cells and CD8+ T cells from peripheral blood were sorted into separate populations. Genomic DNA was isolated from the sorted cells so that the TCRbeta CDR3 region could be sequenced. The immunoSEQ Assay was used to sequence the TCRbeta CDR3 regions. The table comes from immuneACCESS by way of TCRdb, which keeps in-frame sequences with V and J called. Part of the clones is missing from these tables; in studies checked, under half for an unresolved V gene and the rest for unknown reasons. Recorded for this sample are tens of thousands of clones; 85% to 90% of them occurred a single time. The ten top clones hold 5.4% of the sample.

The trim is 6 bases for V and 0 bases for J, with a gap of 8 bases between the germline ends. Including the terminal cysteine and phenylalanine, the CDR3 comprises 13 residues. The DNA shown is the 39-base CDR3, in frame from base 1. The germline V gene gives CDR1 as SNHLY and CDR2 as FYNNEI. The starting material was CD4+ or CD8+ T cells sorted from blood, obtained in a trial of the OX40 agonist ivuxolimab. This chain joins TRBV2 to TRBJ1-1; TRBD1 could be the D gene, as 5 bases match. This TCR was recovered from an adult with an advanced solid tumor such as melanoma, head and neck, liver or kidney cancer. CDR3 loop: CASSSTVNTEAFF. The DNA sequence follows: TGTGCCAGCAGCTCGACAGTGAACACTGAAGCTTTCTTT.